The rows below give T cell receptor beta chains drawn from one sample of a study of regulatory T cells in long-lasting Graves disease. TCRdb reprocessed the multiplex PCR reads with MiXCR, giving one entry per CDR3 protein. The table has a few hundred thousand distinct CDR3 sequences, 23% seen once. Sequencing used peripheral blood mononuclear cells (PBMCs), obtained when the disease was refractory, from a patient treated with antithyroid drugs. The receptors originated from a woman aged 40 to 50 with Graves disease. The CDR3 runs from the conserved cysteine through the conserved F or W. Each record gives: clone size, CDR3 length, D gene, J gene, V gene, CDR3 protein, CDR3 DNA. A D gene is named only where the DNA matches it firmly. Part of the rows lack a size; the others show once, few, many or a class for expanded clones.

many	14	TRBD2	TRBJ2-5	TRBV20-1	CSAVTSGFQETQYF	TGCAGTGCCGTGACTAGCGGTTTTCAAGAGACCCAGTACTTC
.	16	TRBD2	TRBJ2-5	TRBV9	CASSVGGLAGRETQYF	TGTGCCAGCAGCGTAGGGGGACTAGCGGGCAGAGAGACCCAGTACTTC
.	14	.	TRBJ2-3	TRBV20-1	CSADELDSADTQYF	TGCAGTGCCGACGAACTAGATTCCGCAGATACGCAGTATTTT
.	15	.	TRBJ1-4	TRBV12-3/TRBV12-4	CASSSGDTTNEKLFF	TGTGCCAGCAGTTCGGGGGACACAACTAATGAAAAACTGTTTTTT
.	12	TRBD2	TRBJ2-2	TRBV29-1	CSVGLAVGELFF	TGCAGCGTCGGACTAGCGGTCGGGGAGCTGTTTTTT
few	15	.	TRBJ1-4	TRBV4-2	CASSQEGGGLWKLFF	TGTGCCAGCAGCCAAGAGGGGGGGGGGCTTTGGAAACTGTTTTTT
many	15	.	TRBJ1-5	TRBV20-1	CSARDIMRAYQPQHF	TGCAGTGCTAGAGATATAATGAGGGCCTATCAGCCCCAGCATTTT
once	13	.	TRBJ1-1	TRBV20-1	CSAGRPGPGSRSF	TGCAGTGCTGGACGCCCGGGGCCGGGGTCCAGGTCTTTT
.	14	TRBD1	TRBJ1-1	TRBV2	CATEGQGLNTEAFF	TGTGCCACCGAAGGACAGGGACTGAACACTGAAGCTTTCTTT
many	15	.	TRBJ2-7	TRBV2	CASSRILRDTYEQYF	TGTGCCAGCAGTCGAATCCTCAGGGACACCTACGAGCAGTACTTC
many	12	.	TRBJ1-1	TRBV29-1	CSVNGLVAEAFF	TGCAGCGTGAACGGGTTAGTAGCTGAAGCTTTCTTT
once	21	.	TRBJ2-6	TRBV5-1	CASSSRAWGILSGSGANVLTF	TGCGCCAGCAGCTCCCGAGCTTGGGGGATCTTGTCTGGTTCTGGGGCCAACGTCCTGACTTTC
.	13	TRBD2	TRBJ2-1	TRBV20-1	CSGHETSRNEQFF	TGCAGTGGCCACGAGACTAGCAGGAATGAGCAGTTCTTC
many	14	TRBD2	TRBJ2-5	TRBV3-1	CASNRLAGVETQYF	TGTGCCAGCAACAGACTAGCGGGAGTGGAGACCCAGTACTTC
few	14	.	TRBJ1-3	TRBV6-1	CASRTVSSGNTIYF	TGTGCCAGCAGGACGGTTAGCTCTGGAAACACCATATATTTT
.	13	.	TRBJ1-1	TRBV18	CTSSPGLNTEAFF	TGTACCAGCTCCCCCGGGCTCAACACTGAAGCTTTCTTT
few	22	TRBD2	TRBJ2-4	TRBV19	CASSIRWSDPRLAGLRMDIQYF	TGTGCCAGCAGTATTCGGTGGAGCGACCCCAGACTAGCGGGGCTGAGGATGGACATTCAGTACTTC
few	16	TRBD2	TRBJ2-7	TRBV9	CASSPHPAGEPYEQYF	TGTGCCAGCAGCCCGCACCCCGCGGGAGAGCCCTACGAGCAGTACTTC
.	14	TRBD2	TRBJ2-3	TRBV5-4	CASSRQTSPDTQYF	TGTGCCAGCAGCCGACAGACTAGCCCAGATACGCAGTATTTT
once	16	.	TRBJ1-5	TRBV3-1	CASSQDGSNSNQPQHF	TGTGCCAGCAGCCAAGACGGCTCTAATAGCAATCAGCCCCAGCATTTT
few	11	TRBD1	TRBJ2-7	TRBV6-5	CASSFRDRAFF	TGTGCCAGCAGTTTTCGTGACAGGGCCTTCTTC
.	13	.	TRBJ1-1	TRBV3-1	CASSPGYDTEAFF	TGTGCCAGCAGCCCCGGATATGACACTGAAGCTTTCTTT
few	15	TRBD1	TRBJ1-1	TRBV7-9	CASSLSGGALVEAFF	TGTGCCAGCAGCTTATCAGGGGGCGCGTTAGTAGAGGCTTTCTTT